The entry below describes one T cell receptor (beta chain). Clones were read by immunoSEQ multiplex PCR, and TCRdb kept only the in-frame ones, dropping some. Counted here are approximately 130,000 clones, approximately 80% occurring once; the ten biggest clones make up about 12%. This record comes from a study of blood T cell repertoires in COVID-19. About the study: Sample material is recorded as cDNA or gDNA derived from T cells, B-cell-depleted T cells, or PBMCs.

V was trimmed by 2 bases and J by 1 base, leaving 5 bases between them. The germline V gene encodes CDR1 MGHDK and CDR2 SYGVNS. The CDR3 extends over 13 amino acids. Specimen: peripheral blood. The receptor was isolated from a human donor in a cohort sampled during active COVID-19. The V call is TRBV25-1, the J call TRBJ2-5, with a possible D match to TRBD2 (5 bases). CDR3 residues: CASSEAGQETQYF. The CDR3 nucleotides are TGTGCCAGCAGTGAAGCGGGCCAAGAGACCCAGTACTTC.